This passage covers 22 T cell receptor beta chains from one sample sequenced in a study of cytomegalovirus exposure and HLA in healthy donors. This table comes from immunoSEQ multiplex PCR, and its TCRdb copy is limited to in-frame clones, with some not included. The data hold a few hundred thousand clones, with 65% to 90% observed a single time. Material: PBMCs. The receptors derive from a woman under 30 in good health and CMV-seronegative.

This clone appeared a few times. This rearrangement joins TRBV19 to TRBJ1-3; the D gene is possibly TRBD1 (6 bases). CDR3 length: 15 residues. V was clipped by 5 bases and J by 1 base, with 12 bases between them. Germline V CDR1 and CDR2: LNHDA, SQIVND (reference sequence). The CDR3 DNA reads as TGTGCCAGTAGTGACCTACAGGGATCTGGAAACACCATATATTTT. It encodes CASSDLQGSGNTIYF.

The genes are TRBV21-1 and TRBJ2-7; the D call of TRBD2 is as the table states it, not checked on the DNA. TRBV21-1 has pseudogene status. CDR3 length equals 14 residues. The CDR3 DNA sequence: TGTGCCAGCAGCATCAGAGGAGGGATGAACGAGCAGTACTTC. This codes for CASSIRGGMNEQYF.

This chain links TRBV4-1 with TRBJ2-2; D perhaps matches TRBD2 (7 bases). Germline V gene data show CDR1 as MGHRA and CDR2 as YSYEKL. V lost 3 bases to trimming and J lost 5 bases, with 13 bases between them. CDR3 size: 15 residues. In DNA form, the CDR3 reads TGCGCCAGCAGCCATGAACAGGGAGGGACCGGGGAGCTGTTTTTT. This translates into CASSHEQGGTGELFF.

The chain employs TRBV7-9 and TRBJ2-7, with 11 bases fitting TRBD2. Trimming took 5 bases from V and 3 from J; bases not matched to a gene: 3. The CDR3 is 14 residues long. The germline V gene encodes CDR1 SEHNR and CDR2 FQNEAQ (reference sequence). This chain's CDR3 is CASSVTSGGYEQYF. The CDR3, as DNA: TGTGCCAGCAGCGTCACTAGCGGGGGCTACGAGCAGTACTTC.

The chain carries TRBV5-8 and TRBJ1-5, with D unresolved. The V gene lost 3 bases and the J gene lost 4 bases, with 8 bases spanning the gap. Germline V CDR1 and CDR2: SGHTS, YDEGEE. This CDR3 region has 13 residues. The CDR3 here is CASSSLSNQPQHF. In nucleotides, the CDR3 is TGTGCCAGCAGCTCCCTCAGTAATCAGCCCCAGCATTTT.

The CDR3 reads CASSYASGNYEQYF. In DNA, the CDR3 is TGTGCCAGCAGTTACGCTAGCGGGAACTACGAGCAGTACTTC. V usage is TRBV6-6 and J usage is TRBJ2-7; 9 bases line up with TRBD2. This CDR3 comprises 14 residues. The V and J ends lost 2 bases and 3 bases, in that order; junction bases with no gene match: 2. CDR1 MNHNY and CDR2 SVGAGI come from the germline V gene (reference sequence).

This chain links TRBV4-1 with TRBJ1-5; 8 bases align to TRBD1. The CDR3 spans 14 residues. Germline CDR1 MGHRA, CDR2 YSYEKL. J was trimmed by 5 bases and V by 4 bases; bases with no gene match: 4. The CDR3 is CASSPGQGYQPQHF. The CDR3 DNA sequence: TGCGCCAGCAGCCCCGGACAGGGATATCAGCCCCAGCATTTT.

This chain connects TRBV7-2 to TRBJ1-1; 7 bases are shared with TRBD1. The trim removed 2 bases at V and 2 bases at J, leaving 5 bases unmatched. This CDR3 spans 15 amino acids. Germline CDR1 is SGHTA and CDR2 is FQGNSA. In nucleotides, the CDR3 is TGTGCCAGCAGCTTAATAGAAGGGGGCAACACTGAAGCTTTCTTT. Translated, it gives CASSLIEGGNTEAFF.

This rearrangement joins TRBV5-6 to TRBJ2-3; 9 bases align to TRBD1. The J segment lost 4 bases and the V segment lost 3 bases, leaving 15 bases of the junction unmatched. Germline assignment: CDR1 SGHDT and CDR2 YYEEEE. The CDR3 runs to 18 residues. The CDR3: CASSSGTGSESLADTQYF. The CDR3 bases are TGTGCCAGCAGCTCCGGGACAGGGAGTGAAAGTCTTGCAGATACGCAGTATTTT.

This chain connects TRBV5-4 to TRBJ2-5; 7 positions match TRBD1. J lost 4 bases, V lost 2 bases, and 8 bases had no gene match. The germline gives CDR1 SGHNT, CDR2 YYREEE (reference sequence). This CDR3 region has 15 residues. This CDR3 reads CASSFPGQKTETQYF. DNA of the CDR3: TGTGCCAGCAGCTTCCCGGGACAGAAGACAGAGACCCAGTACTTC.

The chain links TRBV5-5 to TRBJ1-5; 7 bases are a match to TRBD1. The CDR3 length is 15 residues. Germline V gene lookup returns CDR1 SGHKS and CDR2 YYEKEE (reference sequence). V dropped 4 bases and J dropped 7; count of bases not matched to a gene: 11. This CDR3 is CASSDLTGSYQPQHF. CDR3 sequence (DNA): TGTGCCAGCAGCGACCTGACAGGGTCGTACCAGCCCCAGCATTTT.

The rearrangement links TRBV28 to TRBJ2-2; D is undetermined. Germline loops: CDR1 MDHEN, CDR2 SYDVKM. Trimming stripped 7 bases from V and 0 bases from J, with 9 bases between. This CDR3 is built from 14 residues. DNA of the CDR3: TGTGCCAGCACGCAAGAGACGAACACCGGGGAGCTGTTTTTT. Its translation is CASTQETNTGELFF.

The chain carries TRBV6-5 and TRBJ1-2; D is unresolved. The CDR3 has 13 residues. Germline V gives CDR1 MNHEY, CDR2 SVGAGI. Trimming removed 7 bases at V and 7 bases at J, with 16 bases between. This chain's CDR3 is CASTASMSSGYTF. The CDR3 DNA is TGTGCCAGCACTGCAAGCATGTCGAGTGGCTACACCTTC.

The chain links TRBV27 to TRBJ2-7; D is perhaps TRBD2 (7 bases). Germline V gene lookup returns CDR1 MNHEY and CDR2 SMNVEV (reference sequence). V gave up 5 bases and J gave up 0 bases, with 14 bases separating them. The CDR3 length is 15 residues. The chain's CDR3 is CASSDGGASSYEQYF. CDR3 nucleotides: TGTGCCAGCAGTGATGGGGGGGCATCCTCCTACGAGCAGTACTTC.

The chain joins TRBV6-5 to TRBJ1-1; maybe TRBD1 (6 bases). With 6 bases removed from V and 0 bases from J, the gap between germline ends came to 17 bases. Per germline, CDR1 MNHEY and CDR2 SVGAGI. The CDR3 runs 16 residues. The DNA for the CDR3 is TGTGCCAGCAGCTACAATTCGGACAGTCTGAACACTGAAGCTTTCTTT. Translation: CASSYNSDSLNTEAFF.

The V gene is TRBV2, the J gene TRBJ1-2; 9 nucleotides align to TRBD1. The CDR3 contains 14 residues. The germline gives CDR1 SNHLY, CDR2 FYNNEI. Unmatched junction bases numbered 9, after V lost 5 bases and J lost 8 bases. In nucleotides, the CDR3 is TGTGCCAGCAGTCTCGGACAGGGGACATACGGCTACACCTTC. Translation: CASSLGQGTYGYTF.

CDR3 amino acids: CAIMTGHPNSPLHF. For the CDR3, the DNA is TGTGCCATCATGACAGGGCACCCCAATTCACCCCTCCACTTT. This chain links TRBV10-3 with TRBJ1-6; 7 bases fit TRBD1. The CDR3 sequence is 14 residues long. Germline loops: CDR1 ENHRY, CDR2 SYGVKD. The V gene end was trimmed by 7 bases and the J gene end by 7 bases; junction bases not matched to a gene: 7.

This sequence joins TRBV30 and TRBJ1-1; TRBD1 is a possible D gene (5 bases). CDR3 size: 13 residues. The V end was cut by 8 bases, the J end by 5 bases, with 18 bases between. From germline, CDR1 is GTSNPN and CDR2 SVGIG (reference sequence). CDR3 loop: CARQSIGQTEAFF. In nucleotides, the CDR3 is TGTGCCCGACAAAGCATAGGACAAACTGAAGCTTTCTTT.

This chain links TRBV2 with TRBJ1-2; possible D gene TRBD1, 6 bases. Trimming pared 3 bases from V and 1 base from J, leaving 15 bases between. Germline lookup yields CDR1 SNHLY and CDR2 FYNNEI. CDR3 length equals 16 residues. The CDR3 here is CASSDDRGAGNYGYTF. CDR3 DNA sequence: TGTGCCAGCAGTGACGACCGGGGGGCCGGTAACTATGGCTACACCTTC.

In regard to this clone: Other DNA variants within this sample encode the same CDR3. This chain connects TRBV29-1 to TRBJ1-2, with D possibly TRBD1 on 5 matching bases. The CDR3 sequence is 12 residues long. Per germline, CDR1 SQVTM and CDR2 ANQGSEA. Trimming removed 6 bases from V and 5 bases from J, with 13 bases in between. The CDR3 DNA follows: TGCAGCGTGGGCAGGGAAAATTATGGCTACACCTTC. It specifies CSVGRENYGYTF.

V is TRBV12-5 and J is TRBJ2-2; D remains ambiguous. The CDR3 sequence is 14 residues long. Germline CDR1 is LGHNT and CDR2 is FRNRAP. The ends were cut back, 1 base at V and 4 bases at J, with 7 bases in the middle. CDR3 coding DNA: TGTGCTAGTGGTTTGGATATCAGCACCGGGGAGCTGTTTTTT. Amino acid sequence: CASGLDISTGELFF.

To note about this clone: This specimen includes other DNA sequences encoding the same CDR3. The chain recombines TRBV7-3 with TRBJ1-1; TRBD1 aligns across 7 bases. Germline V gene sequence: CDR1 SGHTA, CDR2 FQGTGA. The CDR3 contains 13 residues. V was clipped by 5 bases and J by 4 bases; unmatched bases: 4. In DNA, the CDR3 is TGTGCCAGCAGCCTCCGACAGGGCACTGAAGCTTTCTTT. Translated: CASSLRQGTEAFF.